These 22 T cell receptor beta chains originate from one sample sequenced in a study of control samples from healthy donors and cancer patients (TCRdb year 2020). Preparation of the library involved the immunoSEQ multiplex PCR assay. TCRdb mirrors the immuneACCESS table, restricted to in-frame sequences. Some clones are absent from its copies; in checked studies, under half trace to an unresolved V gene, and the reason for the others is unknown. The sample includes around 180,000 clones, with 88% observed a single time. The ten largest clones represent around 5.1% of the sample. The sample comprised blood. The receptors stem from a young woman in good health.

The count of this clone is one. V is TRBV28 and J is TRBJ2-7; 7 positions agree with TRBD1. V trimming: 5 bases; J trimming: 7 bases; junction bases outside the gene matches: 11. The CDR3 covers 14 residues. Germline CDR1 MDHEN, CDR2 SYDVKM. DNA of the CDR3: TGTGCCAGCAGTCTCCTGGGACAGCTTTTTGAGCAGTACTTC. It translates to CASSLLGQLFEQYF.

The chain recombines TRBV7-8 with TRBJ1-5; D not certain. Trimming pared 2 bases from V and 2 bases from J, leaving 16 bases between. The CDR3 spans 17 residues. In germline, CDR1 is SGHVS, CDR2 FQNEAQ. CDR3 DNA sequence: TGTGCCAGCAGCTTATATTCCGCGACACTGGGCAATCAGCCCCAGCATTTT. Translating gives CASSLYSATLGNQPQHF.

The chain recombines TRBV28 with TRBJ1-2; TRBD1 matches at 9 bases. The J segment lost 8 bases and the V segment lost 4 bases, leaving 14 bases of the junction unmatched. The CDR3 runs 16 residues. Germline values: CDR1 MDHEN, CDR2 SYDVKM. CDR3 sequence: CASSSFPGQGLIGYTF. As DNA, the CDR3 is TGTGCCAGCAGTTCGTTCCCGGGACAGGGATTGATAGGCTACACCTTC.

This sequence joins TRBV24-1 and TRBJ2-5, with D perhaps matching TRBD2 (6 bases). The CDR3 runs to 14 residues. V lost 6 bases and J lost 1, with 11 bases in between. Germline lookup yields CDR1 KGHDR and CDR2 SFDVKD. Here the CDR3 DNA reads TGTGCCACCAGTATCGGGGGATCCCAAGAGACCCAGTACTTC. Its translation is CATSIGGSQETQYF.

This clone was counted between two and nine times. The chain combines TRBV10-2 with TRBJ2-7, with D hard to call. Trimming took 11 bases from V and 2 from J, leaving 4 bases between them. This CDR3 contains 9 residues. Germline CDR1 is WSHSY and CDR2 is SAAADI. The CDR3 DNA is TGCGCCCGCCCCTACGAGCAGTACGTC. Its protein product is CARPYEQYV.

Remarks on this clone: The DNA is omitted, as the CDR3 cannot be located on it reliably, and the CDR3 follows TCRdb's listing. The gene calls are TRBV24-1 and TRBJ2-1. Counting both end residues, the CDR3 totals 16 amino acids. Germline V gene sequence: CDR1 KGHDR, CDR2 SFDVKD. CDR3 residues: CATSSSGTGDYNEQFF.

This chain links TRBV3-1 (or the pseudogene TRBV3-2) with TRBJ1-2, with D possibly matching TRBD1 (6 bases). This CDR3 is 16 amino acids long. With 4 bases removed from V and 4 bases from J, the gap between germline ends came to 19 bases. Germline values: CDR1 LGHDT, CDR2 YNNKEL (reference sequence). The CDR3 loop reads CASSPTGAGGSYGYTF. As DNA, the CDR3 is TGTGCCAGCAGCCCTACGGGGGCGGGGGGCTCCTATGGCTACACCTTC.

The chain is built from TRBV18 and TRBJ2-5; no firm D call. V lost 4 bases and J lost 1, with 13 bases in between. The CDR3 is 15 amino acids. CDR1 and CDR2 from the germline V gene are KGHSH and LQKENI. This chain's CDR3 is CASSRPSGRQETQYF. CDR3 nucleotides: TGTGCCAGCTCACGCCCGTCCGGGCGCCAAGAGACCCAGTACTTC. The full variable domain, with the rest looked up from reference TRBV18 and TRBJ2-5, is NAGVMQNPRHLVRRRGQEARLRCSPMKGHSHVYWYRQLPEEGLKFMVYLQKENIIDESGMPKERFSAEFPKEGPSILRIQQVVRGDSAAYFCASSRPSGRQETQYFGPGTRLLVL.

The genes are TRBV2 and TRBJ2-3, with D perhaps TRBD2 (6 bases). Deletions cut 4 bases from V and 12 bases from J, with 23 bases between. This CDR3 contains 15 residues. The V gene's germline CDR1 is SNHLY and CDR2 FYNNEI. CDR3 nucleotide sequence: TGTGCCAGCAGTGGAGGATCCACACCGGGACTTACACAGTATTTT. Its translation is CASSGGSTPGLTQYF.

As DNA, the CDR3 is TGTGCCAGCAGTGAAGCCGGATCCGGGGAGCTGTTTTTT. Residues: CASSEAGSGELFF. The rearrangement links TRBV2 to TRBJ2-2; D unresolved. Germline CDR1 and CDR2: SNHLY and FYNNEI. There are 13 residues in the CDR3. Between the trimmed V and J ends, which lost 0 bases and 6 bases, there was a span of 5 bases.

V usage is TRBV5-6 and J usage is TRBJ1-6; 8 nucleotides align to TRBD1. The V gene's germline CDR1 is SGHDT and CDR2 YYEEEE. Trimming cost V 0 bases and J 8 bases; bases outside gene matches: 4. CDR3 length: 15 residues. The CDR3 DNA reads as TGTGCCAGCAGCTTGGATCGGACAGGGTATTCACCCCTCCACTTT. Its translation is CASSLDRTGYSPLHF.

This clone turned up a few times. The chain recombines TRBV29-1 with TRBJ1-5; the D is unclear. This CDR3 contains 13 residues. Trimming left V 4 bases short and J 3 bases short, with 10 bases between. Germline-derived CDR1 and CDR2 are SQVTM and ANQGSEA. This chain's CDR3 is CSVAVEINQPQHF. CDR3 nucleotide sequence: TGCAGCGTTGCGGTAGAGATCAATCAGCCCCAGCATTTT.

V and J are TRBV29-1 and TRBJ1-1, with 7 nucleotides matching TRBD1. J lost 1 base, V lost 5 bases, and 13 bases had no gene match. Germline V CDR1 and CDR2: SQVTM, ANQGSEA. The CDR3 is made up of 16 amino acids. The CDR3 DNA is TGCAGCGTTTTGGGGACAGTACCCTCAAGGAACACTGAAGCTTTCTTT. It specifies CSVLGTVPSRNTEAFF.

The chain employs TRBV28 and TRBJ1-1; no firm D call. V lost 3 bases and J lost 8, with 7 bases in between. Germline CDR1 is MDHEN and CDR2 is SYDVKM. The CDR3 consists of 11 residues. CDR3 protein: CASSFTQEAFF. The CDR3 DNA follows: TGTGCCAGCAGTTTCACCCAGGAAGCTTTCTTT.

The V call is TRBV9, the J call TRBJ2-3, with TRBD1 matching over 9 bases. This CDR3 contains 16 residues. Germline-derived CDR1 and CDR2 are SGDLS and YYNGEE. Trimming removed 0 bases from V and 5 bases from J; junction bases left unmatched: 7. The CDR3 protein is CASSVGVGQGVDTQYF. CDR3 DNA sequence: TGTGCCAGCAGCGTAGGAGTGGGACAGGGAGTAGATACGCAGTATTTT.

This clone came up once. The CDR3: CASSLHSSGSSIGGYEQYF. CDR3 DNA sequence: TGTGCCAGCAGCTTACATTCTAGCGGGAGCAGTATAGGCGGCTACGAGCAGTACTTC. V and J are TRBV11-2 and TRBJ2-7; 10 nucleotides match TRBD2. This CDR3 comprises 19 residues. J lost 3 bases, V lost 2 bases, and 16 bases had no gene match. Germline V gene data show CDR1 as SGHAT and CDR2 as FQNNGV.

J is TRBJ2-1 and V is TRBV19; D not certain. CDR1 is LNHDA and CDR2 is SQIVND in the germline V gene (reference sequence). The CDR3 extends over 12 amino acids. Trimming left V 6 bases short and J 7 bases short, with 10 bases between. For the CDR3, the DNA is TGTGCCAGTAGCAGACCGCCTAATGAGCAGTTCTTC. Translated: CASSRPPNEQFF.

CDR3 sequence: CASSRTGSENIQYF. CDR3 bases: TGCGCCAGCAGCAGAACGGGGTCCGAAAACATTCAGTACTTC. The rearrangement links TRBV5-1 to TRBJ2-4; the D gene is possibly TRBD2 (5 bases). The length of the CDR3 is 14 residues. Germline V gene data show CDR1 as SGHRS and CDR2 as YFSETQ. Deletions cut 4 bases from V and 5 bases from J, with 13 bases between.

The chain couples TRBV10-3 to TRBJ1-5; TRBD1 matches at 7 bases. From germline, CDR1 is ENHRY and CDR2 SYGVKD. Trimming cost V 6 bases and J 3 bases; bases outside gene matches: 11. The CDR3 covers 16 residues. CDR3 in amino acids: CAISPYGQDYNQPQHF. DNA for the CDR3: TGTGCCATCAGCCCATACGGACAGGACTACAATCAGCCCCAGCATTTT.

The chain joins TRBV2 to TRBJ1-1; possible D gene TRBD1, 5 bases. This CDR3 has 13 amino acids. Between the trimmed V and J ends, which lost 1 base and 3 bases, there was a span of 6 bases. CDR1 is SNHLY and CDR2 is FYNNEI in the germline V gene. CDR3 in DNA: TGTGCCAGCAGTGAAGTCAGGGACACTGAAGCTTTCTTT. This translates into CASSEVRDTEAFF. Looking up the rest from reference TRBV2 and TRBJ1-1 gives the full variable domain: EPEVTQTPSHQVTQMGQEVILRCVPISNHLYFYWYRQILGQKVEFLVSFYNNEISEKSEIFDDQFSVERPDGSNFTLKIRSTKLEDSAMYFCASSEVRDTEAFFGQGTRLTVV.

A few counts support this clone. V usage is TRBV5-6 and J usage is TRBJ1-2; a weak D match, TRBD1 (6 bases). V was shortened by 7 bases and J by 8 bases, with 18 bases between the two germline ends. This CDR3 spans 13 amino acids. CDR1 SGHDT and CDR2 YYEEEE come from the germline V gene. The CDR3 DNA follows: TGTGCCAGCGACCAAGGGGGGACAAGAGGCTACACCTTC. Encoded protein: CASDQGGTRGYTF.

This chain connects TRBV5-1 to TRBJ1-1, with 11 bases identical to TRBD1. The CDR3 loop spans 15 amino acids. Germline CDR1 and CDR2: SGHRS and YFSETQ. V shed 3 bases and J 5 bases; nucleotides not matched to a gene: 6. In DNA form, the CDR3 reads TGCGCCAGCAGCTGGTTGGGACAGGGGGATACTGAAGCTTTCTTT. Its translation is CASSWLGQGDTEAFF.